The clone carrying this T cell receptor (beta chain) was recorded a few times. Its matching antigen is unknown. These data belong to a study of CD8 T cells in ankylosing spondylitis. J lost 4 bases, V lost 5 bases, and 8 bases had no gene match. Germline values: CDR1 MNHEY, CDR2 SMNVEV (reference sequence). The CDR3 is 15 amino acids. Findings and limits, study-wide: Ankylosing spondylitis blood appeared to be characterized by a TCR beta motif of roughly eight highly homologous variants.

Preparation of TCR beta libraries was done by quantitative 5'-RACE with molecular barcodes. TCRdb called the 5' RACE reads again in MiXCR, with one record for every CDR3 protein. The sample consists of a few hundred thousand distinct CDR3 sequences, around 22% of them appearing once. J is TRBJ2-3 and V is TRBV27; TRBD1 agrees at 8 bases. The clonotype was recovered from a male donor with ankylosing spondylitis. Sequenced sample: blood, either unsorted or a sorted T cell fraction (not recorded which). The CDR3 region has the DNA TGTGCCAGCAGTGCCAGGGGGCGGTGGGCAGATACGCAGTATTTT. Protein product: CASSARGRWADTQYF.